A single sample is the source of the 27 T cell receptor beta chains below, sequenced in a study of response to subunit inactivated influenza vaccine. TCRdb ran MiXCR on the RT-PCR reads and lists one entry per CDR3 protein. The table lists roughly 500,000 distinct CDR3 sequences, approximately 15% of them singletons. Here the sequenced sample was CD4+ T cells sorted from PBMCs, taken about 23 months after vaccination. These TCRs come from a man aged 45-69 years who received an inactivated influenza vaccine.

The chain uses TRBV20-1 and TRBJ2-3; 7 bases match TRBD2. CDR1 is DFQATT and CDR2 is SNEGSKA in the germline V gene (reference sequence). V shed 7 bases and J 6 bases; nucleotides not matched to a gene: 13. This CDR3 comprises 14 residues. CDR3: CSVQRREHPDTQYF. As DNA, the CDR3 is TGCAGTGTTCAGCGGCGGGAGCACCCCGATACGCAGTATTTT.

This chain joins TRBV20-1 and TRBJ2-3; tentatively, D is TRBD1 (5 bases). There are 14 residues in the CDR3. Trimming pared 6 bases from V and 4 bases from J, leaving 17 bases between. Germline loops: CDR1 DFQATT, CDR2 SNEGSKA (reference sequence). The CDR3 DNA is TGCAGTGCCCAGGGATGGCGGACACCAGATACGCAGTATTTT. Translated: CSAQGWRTPDTQYF.

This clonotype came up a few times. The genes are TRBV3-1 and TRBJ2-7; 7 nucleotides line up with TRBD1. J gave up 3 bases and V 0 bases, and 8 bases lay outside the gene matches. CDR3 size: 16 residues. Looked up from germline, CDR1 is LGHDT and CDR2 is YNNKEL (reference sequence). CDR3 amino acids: CASSQDRGQRFYEQYF. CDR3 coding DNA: TGTGCCAGCAGCCAAGATAGGGGACAGAGATTCTACGAGCAGTACTTC.

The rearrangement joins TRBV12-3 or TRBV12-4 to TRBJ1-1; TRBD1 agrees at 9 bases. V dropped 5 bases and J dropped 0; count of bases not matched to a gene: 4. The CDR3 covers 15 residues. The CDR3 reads CASSPQGAVNTEAFF. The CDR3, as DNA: TGTGCCAGCAGTCCACAGGGGGCGGTGAACACTGAAGCTTTCTTT.

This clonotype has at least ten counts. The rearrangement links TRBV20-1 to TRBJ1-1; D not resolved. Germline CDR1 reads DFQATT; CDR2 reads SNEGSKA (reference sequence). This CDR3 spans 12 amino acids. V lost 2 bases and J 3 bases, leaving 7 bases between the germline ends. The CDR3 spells CSARSGYTEAFF. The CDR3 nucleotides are TGCAGTGCTAGATCGGGCTACACTGAAGCTTTCTTT.

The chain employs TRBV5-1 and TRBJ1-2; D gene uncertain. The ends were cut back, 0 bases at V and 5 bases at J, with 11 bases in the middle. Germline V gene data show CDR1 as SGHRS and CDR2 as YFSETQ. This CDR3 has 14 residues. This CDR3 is CASSLAGGEYGYTF. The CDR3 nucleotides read TGCGCCAGCAGCTTGGCTGGAGGAGAATATGGCTACACCTTC.

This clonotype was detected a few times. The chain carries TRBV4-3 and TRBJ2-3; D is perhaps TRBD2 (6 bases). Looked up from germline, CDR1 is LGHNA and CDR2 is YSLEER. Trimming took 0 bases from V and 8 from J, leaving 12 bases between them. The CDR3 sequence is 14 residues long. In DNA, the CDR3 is TGCGCCAGCAGCCAAGAAGGAGGGGTTACTACGCAGTATTTT. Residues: CASSQEGGVTTQYF.

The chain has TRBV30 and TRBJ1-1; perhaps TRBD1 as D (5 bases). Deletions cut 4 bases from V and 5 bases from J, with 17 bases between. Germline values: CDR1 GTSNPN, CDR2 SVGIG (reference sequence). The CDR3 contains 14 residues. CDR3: CAWIPGSGITEAFF. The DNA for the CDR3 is TGTGCCTGGATTCCAGGGTCGGGTATAACTGAAGCTTTCTTT.

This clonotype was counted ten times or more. CDR3 DNA: TGTGCCAGCAAGGGGGACACGGTTCTGGAAGCTTTCTTT. Translation: CASKGDTVLEAFF. The J gene is TRBJ1-1, the V gene TRBV12-3 or TRBV12-4; weak D call: TRBD1 (6 bases). Trimming took 7 bases from V and 8 from J, leaving 17 bases between them. CDR3 size: 13 residues.

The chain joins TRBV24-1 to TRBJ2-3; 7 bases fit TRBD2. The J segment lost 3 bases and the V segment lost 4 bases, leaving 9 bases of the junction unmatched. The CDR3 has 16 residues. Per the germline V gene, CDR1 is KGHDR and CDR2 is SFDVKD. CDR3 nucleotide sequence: TGTGCCACCAGTGACCCAGAGCGGGGTAGGACAGATACGCAGTATTTT. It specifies CATSDPERGRTDTQYF.

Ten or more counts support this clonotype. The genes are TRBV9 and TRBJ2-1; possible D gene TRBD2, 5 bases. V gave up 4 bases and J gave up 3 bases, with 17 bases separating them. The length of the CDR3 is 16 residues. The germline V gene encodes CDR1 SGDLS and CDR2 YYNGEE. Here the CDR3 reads CASSPAALSVYNEQFF. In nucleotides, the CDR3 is TGTGCCAGCAGCCCTGCTGCACTTAGCGTCTACAATGAGCAGTTCTTC.

The CDR3: CASSLLVLSYEQYF. CDR3 coding DNA: TGTGCCAGCAGCTTATTGGTTTTATCCTACGAGCAGTACTTC. The rearrangement uses TRBV11-2 and TRBJ2-7; D gene unclear. The V end lost 2 bases, the J end lost 1 base, and 9 bases lay between the germline ends. From germline, CDR1 is SGHAT and CDR2 FQNNGV. The CDR3 runs 14 residues.

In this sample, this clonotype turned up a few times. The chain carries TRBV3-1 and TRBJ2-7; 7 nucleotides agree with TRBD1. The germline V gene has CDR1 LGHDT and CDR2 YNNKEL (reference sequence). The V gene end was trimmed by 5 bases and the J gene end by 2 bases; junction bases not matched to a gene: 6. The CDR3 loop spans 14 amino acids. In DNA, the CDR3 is TGTGCCAGCAGCTTCGACAGGGCTCCCTACGAGCAGTACTTC. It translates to CASSFDRAPYEQYF.

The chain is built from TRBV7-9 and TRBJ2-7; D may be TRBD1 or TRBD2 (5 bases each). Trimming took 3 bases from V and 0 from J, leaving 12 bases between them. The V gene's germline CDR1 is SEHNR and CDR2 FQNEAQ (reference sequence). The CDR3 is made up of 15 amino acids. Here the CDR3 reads CASSLGPFDSYEQYF. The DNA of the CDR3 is TGTGCCAGCAGCTTGGGACCTTTCGACTCCTACGAGCAGTACTTC.

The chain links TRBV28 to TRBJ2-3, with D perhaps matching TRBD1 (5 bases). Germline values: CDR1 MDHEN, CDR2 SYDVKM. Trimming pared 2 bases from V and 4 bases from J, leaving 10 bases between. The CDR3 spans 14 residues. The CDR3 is CASSLMGQADTQYF. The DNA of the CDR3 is TGTGCCAGCAGTTTAATGGGGCAGGCAGATACGCAGTATTTT.

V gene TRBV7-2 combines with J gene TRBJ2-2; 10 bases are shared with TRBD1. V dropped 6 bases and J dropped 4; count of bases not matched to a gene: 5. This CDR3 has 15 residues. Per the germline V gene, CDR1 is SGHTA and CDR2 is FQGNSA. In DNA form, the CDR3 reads TGTGCCAGCAGGCCATGGACAGGGGGCACCGGGGAGCTGTTTTTT. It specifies CASRPWTGGTGELFF.

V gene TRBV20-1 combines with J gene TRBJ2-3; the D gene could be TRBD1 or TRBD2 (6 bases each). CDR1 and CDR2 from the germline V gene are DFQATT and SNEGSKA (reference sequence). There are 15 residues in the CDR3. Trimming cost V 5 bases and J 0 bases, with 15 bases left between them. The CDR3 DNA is TGCAGTGCTGCCAACAGGGAGGAGAGCACAGATACGCAGTATTTT. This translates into CSAANREESTDTQYF.

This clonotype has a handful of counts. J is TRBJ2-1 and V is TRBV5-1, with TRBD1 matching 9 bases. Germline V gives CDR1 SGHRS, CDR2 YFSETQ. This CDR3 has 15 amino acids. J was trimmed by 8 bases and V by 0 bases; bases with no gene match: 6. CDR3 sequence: CASSLGGDRADEQFF. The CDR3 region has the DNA TGCGCCAGCAGCTTGGGTGGGGACAGGGCCGATGAGCAGTTCTTC. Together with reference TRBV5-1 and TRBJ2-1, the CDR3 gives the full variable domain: KAGVTQTPRYLIKTRGQQVTLSCSPISGHRSVSWYQQTPGQGLQFLFEYFSETQRNKGNFPGRFSGRQFSNSRSEMNVSTLELGDSALYLCASSLGGDRADEQFFGPGTRLTVL.

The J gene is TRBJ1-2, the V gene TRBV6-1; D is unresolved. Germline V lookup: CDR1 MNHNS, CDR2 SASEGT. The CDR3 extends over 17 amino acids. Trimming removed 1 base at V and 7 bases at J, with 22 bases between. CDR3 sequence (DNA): TGTGCCAGCAGTGAAGGCTACGGACCCATCGCCATGAGTGGCTACACCTTC. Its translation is CASSEGYGPIAMSGYTF.

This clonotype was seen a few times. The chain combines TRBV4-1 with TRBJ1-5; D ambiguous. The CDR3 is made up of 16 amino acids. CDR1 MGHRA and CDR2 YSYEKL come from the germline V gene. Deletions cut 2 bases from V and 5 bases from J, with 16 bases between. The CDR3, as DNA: TGCGCCAGCAGCCAAAGCTTGGCCTGGGTTGATCAGCCCCAGCATTTT. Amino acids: CASSQSLAWVDQPQHF.

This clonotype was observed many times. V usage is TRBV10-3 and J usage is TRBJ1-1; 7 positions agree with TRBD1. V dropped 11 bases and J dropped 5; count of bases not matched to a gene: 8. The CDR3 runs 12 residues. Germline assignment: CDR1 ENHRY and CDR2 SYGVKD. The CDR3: CAAGTAITEAFF. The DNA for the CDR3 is TGTGCCGCCGGGACAGCGATTACTGAAGCTTTCTTT.

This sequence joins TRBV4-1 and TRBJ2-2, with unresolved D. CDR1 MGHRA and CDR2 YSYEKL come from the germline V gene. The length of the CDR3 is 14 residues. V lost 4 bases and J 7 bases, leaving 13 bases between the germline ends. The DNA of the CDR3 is TGCGCCAGCAGCCCAGTAACCGGGTTCGGGGAGCTGTTTTTT. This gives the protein CASSPVTGFGELFF.

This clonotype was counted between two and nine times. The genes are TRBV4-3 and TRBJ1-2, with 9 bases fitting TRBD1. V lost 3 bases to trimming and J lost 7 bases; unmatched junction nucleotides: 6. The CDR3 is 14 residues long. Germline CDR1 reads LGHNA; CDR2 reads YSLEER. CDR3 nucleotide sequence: TGCGCCAGCAGCCACGGACAGGGGAGCTCTGGCTACACCTTC. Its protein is CASSHGQGSSGYTF.

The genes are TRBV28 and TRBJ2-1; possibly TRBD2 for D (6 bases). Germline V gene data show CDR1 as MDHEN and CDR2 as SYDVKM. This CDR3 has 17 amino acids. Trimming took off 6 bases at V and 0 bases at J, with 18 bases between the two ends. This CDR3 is CASSSPSGWSSYNEQFF. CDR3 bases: TGTGCCAGCAGCTCCCCAAGCGGGTGGAGCTCCTACAATGAGCAGTTCTTC.

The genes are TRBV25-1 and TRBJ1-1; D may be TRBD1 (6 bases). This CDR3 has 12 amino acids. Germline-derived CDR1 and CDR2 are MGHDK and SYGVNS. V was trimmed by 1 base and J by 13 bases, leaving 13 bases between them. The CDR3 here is CASSELRGGDFF. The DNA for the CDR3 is TGTGCCAGCAGTGAATTGAGAGGGGGAGATTTCTTT.

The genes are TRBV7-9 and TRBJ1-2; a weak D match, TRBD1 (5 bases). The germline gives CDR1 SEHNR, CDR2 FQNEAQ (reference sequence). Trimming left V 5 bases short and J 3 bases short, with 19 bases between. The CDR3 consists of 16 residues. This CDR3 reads CASSQTSGGYYYGYTF. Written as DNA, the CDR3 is TGTGCCAGCAGCCAAACCTCGGGGGGGTACTACTATGGCTACACCTTC.

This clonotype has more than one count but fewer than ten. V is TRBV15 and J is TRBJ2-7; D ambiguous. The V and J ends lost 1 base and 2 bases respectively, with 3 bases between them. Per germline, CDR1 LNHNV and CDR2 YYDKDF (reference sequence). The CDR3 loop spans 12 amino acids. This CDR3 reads CATSRGTYEQYF. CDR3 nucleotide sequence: TGTGCCACCAGCAGAGGTACCTACGAGCAGTACTTC.